This passage covers 22 T cell receptor beta chains from one sample sequenced in a study of beta chain features in type 1 diabetes. The authors reverse transcribed all of the isolated RNA, so sequencing captured expressed TCRB transcripts. Produced via immunoSEQ multiplex PCR; TCRdb's table is partial and in-frame only. Of just under 150,000 clones in the sample, 8% to 13% are singletons; the top ten hold approximately 1.3%. Source material: naive CD4+ T cells from blood. The receptor source for this set is a young man in good health.

The rearrangement links TRBV7-2 to TRBJ2-3, with D possibly TRBD1 on 6 matching bases. CDR3 length equals 14 residues. The V end was cut by 0 bases, the J end by 6 bases, with 10 bases between. Germline loops: CDR1 SGHTA, CDR2 FQGNSA. The CDR3 spells CASSLATGLDTQYF. The CDR3, as DNA: TGTGCCAGCAGCTTAGCGACAGGTTTGGATACGCAGTATTTT.

This chain uses TRBV27 with TRBJ2-7, with D possibly TRBD2 on 7 matching bases. This CDR3 spans 15 amino acids. Germline V lookup: CDR1 MNHEY, CDR2 SMNVEV (reference sequence). V lost 8 bases and J lost 2, with 19 bases in between. Here the CDR3 reads CASGYQGGGAYEQYF. CDR3 sequence (DNA): TGTGCCAGCGGATACCAGGGAGGGGGGGCCTACGAGCAGTACTTC.

This clone was counted once. The rearrangement joins TRBV7-9 to TRBJ2-3; 7 bases agree with TRBD2. This CDR3 contains 15 residues. CDR1 and CDR2 from the germline V gene are SEHNR and FQNEAQ (reference sequence). The trim removed 1 base at V and 1 base at J, leaving 2 bases unmatched. Written as DNA, the CDR3 is TGTGCCAGCAGCTTAGGGGCGGGGGGCACAGATACGCAGTATTTT. Amino acids: CASSLGAGGTDTQYF.

This clone was found a few times. The rearrangement uses TRBV19 and TRBJ1-4; no firm D call. Trimming pared 4 bases from V and 3 bases from J, leaving 12 bases between. This CDR3 has 15 amino acids. In germline, CDR1 is LNHDA, CDR2 SQIVND (reference sequence). The CDR3 DNA follows: TGTGCCAGTAGTAACGACCGAAGCGCTAATGAAAAACTGTTTTTT. The encoded protein is CASSNDRSANEKLFF.

The V gene is TRBV20-1, the J gene TRBJ2-5, with D uncertain. Germline CDR1 is DFQATT and CDR2 is SNEGSKA (reference sequence). The CDR3 is 11 residues long. V was shortened by 6 bases and J by 1 base, with 6 bases between the two germline ends. Here the CDR3 reads CSALVQETQYF. Written as DNA, the CDR3 is TGCAGTGCCCTAGTCCAAGAGACCCAGTACTTC.

A few counts support this clone. Written as DNA, the CDR3 is TGTGCCAGCAGCTTAGACCGCAGTGGAGATGAGCAGTTCTTC. As protein: CASSLDRSGDEQFF. The chain combines TRBV11-2 with TRBJ2-1; D not resolved. Between the trimmed V and J ends, which lost 0 bases and 8 bases, there was a span of 11 bases. The CDR3 consists of 14 residues. Germline V gives CDR1 SGHAT, CDR2 FQNNGV. Full variable domain (remainder filled in from reference TRBV11-2 and TRBJ2-1): EAGVAQSPRYKIIEKRQSVAFWCNPISGHATLYWYQQILGQGPKLLIQFQNNGVVDDSQLPKDRFSAERLKGVDSTLKIQPAKLEDSAVYLCASSLDRSGDEQFFGPGTRLTVL.

This sequence joins TRBV5-1 and TRBJ2-1, with 11 bases aligning to TRBD1. The CDR3 has 17 amino acids. J gave up 7 bases and V 1 base, and 10 bases lay outside the gene matches. Per the germline V gene, CDR1 is SGHRS and CDR2 is YFSETQ. The CDR3 loop reads CASSLTRPGQGDNEQFF. The CDR3 nucleotides read TGCGCCAGCAGCTTGACGCGGCCGGGACAGGGGGATAATGAGCAGTTCTTC.

This clone showed up just a few times. The chain employs TRBV18 and TRBJ2-1, with unresolved D. The ends were cut back, 6 bases at V and 8 bases at J, with 17 bases in the middle. Per the germline V gene, CDR1 is KGHSH and CDR2 is LQKENI. CDR3 size: 14 residues. CDR3 sequence reads: CASSPRVSDYEQFF. In nucleotides, the CDR3 is TGTGCCAGCTCCCCGCGAGTGTCTGACTATGAGCAGTTCTTC.

V and J are TRBV15 and TRBJ2-5; TRBD2 aligns across 14 bases. Germline V gives CDR1 LNHNV, CDR2 YYDKDF (reference sequence). The junction had 19 bases not matched to a gene; V was cut back by 5 bases and J by 5 bases. The CDR3 loop spans 20 amino acids. CDR3 residues: CATSPLRAETSGGARETQYF. CDR3 nucleotides: TGTGCCACCAGCCCCTTACGCGCTGAGACTAGCGGGGGGGCCAGGGAGACCCAGTACTTC. Together with reference TRBV15 and TRBJ2-5, the CDR3 gives the full variable domain: DAMVIQNPRYQVTQFGKPVTLSCSQTLNHNVMYWYQQKSSQAPKLLFHYYDKDFNNEADTPDNFQSRRPNTSFCFLDIRSPGLGDTAMYLCATSPLRAETSGGARETQYFGPGTRLLVL.

This clone was picked up a small number of times. The CDR3 spells CASSLRGTSGGREQFF. DNA for the CDR3: TGTGCCAGCAGCCTCCGAGGGACTAGCGGGGGGCGAGAGCAGTTCTTC. This chain joins TRBV11-2 and TRBJ2-1, with 15 bases fitting TRBD2. With 5 bases clipped from V and 10 bases from J, the junction kept 9 bases outside the gene matches. Germline V gives CDR1 SGHAT, CDR2 FQNNGV. There are 16 residues in the CDR3. The complete variable domain, with remaining parts taken from reference TRBV11-2 and TRBJ2-1, reads EAGVAQSPRYKIIEKRQSVAFWCNPISGHATLYWYQQILGQGPKLLIQFQNNGVVDDSQLPKDRFSAERLKGVDSTLKIQPAKLEDSAVYLCASSLRGTSGGREQFFGPGTRLTVL.

The V and J genes are TRBV9 and TRBJ2-3; possibly TRBD2 for D (5 bases). The CDR3 is 15 amino acids. Germline CDR1 reads SGDLS; CDR2 reads YYNGEE. V was trimmed by 0 bases and J by 6 bases, leaving 14 bases between them. The CDR3 loop reads CASSVASLGVDTQYF. CDR3 nucleotides: TGTGCCAGCAGCGTAGCTAGCCTGGGCGTGGATACGCAGTATTTT.

J is TRBJ2-4 and V is TRBV6-1; D remains unclear. Germline loops: CDR1 MNHNS, CDR2 SASEGT. The CDR3 is 11 amino acids. Trimming shortened V by 4 bases and J by 5 bases, and 3 bases separated the two germline ends. The CDR3 DNA follows: TGTGCCAGCAGTGGAGAAAACATTCAGTACTTC. Its translation is CASSGENIQYF.

V gene TRBV11-3 combines with J gene TRBJ2-3; a possible D gene is TRBD2 (6 bases). With 1 base removed from V and 7 bases from J, the gap between germline ends came to 15 bases. CDR3 length equals 15 residues. From germline, CDR1 is SGHNT and CDR2 YENEEA. This CDR3 reads CASSLGRDFTNTQYF. The DNA of the CDR3 is TGTGCCAGCAGCTTAGGGCGGGACTTCACTAATACGCAGTATTTT. The complete variable domain, with remaining parts taken from reference TRBV11-3 and TRBJ2-3, reads EAGVVQSPRYKIIEKKQPVAFWCNPISGHNTLYWYLQNLGQGPELLIRYENEEAVDDSQLPKDRFSAERLKGVDSTLKIQPAELGDSAVYLCASSLGRDFTNTQYFGPGTRLTVL.

This clone was counted between two and nine times. The chain has TRBV4-3 and TRBJ2-2, with 10 bases identical to TRBD2. The CDR3 length is 16 residues. Germline trimming cut 1 base from V and 4 bases from J; bases unmatched to any gene: 3. Germline V CDR1 and CDR2: LGHNA, YSLEER. The CDR3 loop is CASSQGTSGVTGELFF. The CDR3 coding sequence is TGCGCCAGCAGCCAAGGAACTAGCGGGGTCACCGGGGAGCTGTTTTTT.

This clone was found a few times. The chain employs TRBV5-1 and TRBJ1-2; D perhaps matches TRBD1 (6 bases). Germline V gene data show CDR1 as SGHRS and CDR2 as YFSETQ. V was trimmed by 1 base and J by 12 bases, leaving 19 bases between them. The CDR3 covers 14 residues. Here the CDR3 DNA reads TGCGCCAGCAGCTTGTCGGTGGCAGGGGAAACTCACACCTTC. Its translation is CASSLSVAGETHTF.

The V and J genes are TRBV4-1 and TRBJ1-5; maybe TRBD1 (5 bases). CDR1 and CDR2 from the germline V gene are MGHRA and YSYEKL. V was shortened by 1 base and J by 0 bases, with 7 bases between the two germline ends. The CDR3 has 15 amino acids. CDR3: CASSQAGNSNQPQHF. The CDR3 coding sequence is TGCGCCAGCAGCCAAGCAGGGAATAGCAATCAGCCCCAGCATTTT.

This chain's CDR3 is CATSRRNEGYEQYF. The CDR3 DNA reads as TGTGCCACCAGCAGGCGAAACGAGGGCTACGAGCAGTACTTC. This rearrangement joins TRBV15 to TRBJ2-7; D might be TRBD2 (5 bases). V was pared by 3 bases and J by 3 bases, with 12 bases between. Per the germline V gene, CDR1 is LNHNV and CDR2 is YYDKDF (reference sequence). This CDR3 is 14 amino acids long.

This rearrangement joins TRBV30 to TRBJ1-4, with D tentatively TRBD1 (6 bases). Germline V gene lookup returns CDR1 GTSNPN and CDR2 SVGIG (reference sequence). The V end lost 2 bases, the J end lost 5 bases, and 9 bases lay between the germline ends. The CDR3 length is 13 residues. Written as DNA, the CDR3 is TGTGCCTGGAGTACTACAGGGAATGAAAAACTGTTTTTT. As protein: CAWSTTGNEKLFF.

This clone was counted many times. V is TRBV19 and J is TRBJ2-7; tentative D call: TRBD1 (5 bases). The V end was cut by 5 bases, the J end by 3 bases, with 14 bases between. Germline CDR1 is LNHDA and CDR2 is SQIVND (reference sequence). This CDR3 contains 14 residues. CDR3 sequence reads: CASSPSDRFYEQYF. The CDR3 nucleotides are TGTGCCAGTAGTCCCTCAGACAGATTCTACGAGCAGTACTTC.

Note on this clone: At the DNA level, this CDR3 is encoded by other sequences in the same sample as well. The chain employs TRBV23-1 and TRBJ1-5; D perhaps matches TRBD1 (5 bases). Being an ORF, TRBV23-1 has a function that is uncertain. This CDR3 is 14 amino acids long. Trimming took off 9 bases at V and 0 bases at J, with 12 bases between the two ends. CDR3 DNA sequence: TGCGCCAGTCCCGGTAGGGGTAGCAATCAGCCCCAGCATTTT. Translated, it gives CASPGRGSNQPQHF.

A few counts support this clone. The genes are TRBV7-6 and TRBJ2-3; no definite D call. Per the germline V gene, CDR1 is SGHVS and CDR2 is FNYEAQ. The CDR3 is 16 amino acids. Deletions cut 3 bases from V and 0 bases from J, with 13 bases between. As DNA, the CDR3 is TGTGCCAGCAGCTTTGTCTTGGAGAGAAGCACAGATACGCAGTATTTT. This sequence encodes CASSFVLERSTDTQYF.

This clone was counted only a few times. This chain connects TRBV7-2 to TRBJ2-3; 7 bases are shared with TRBD2. V dropped 5 bases and J dropped 5; count of bases not matched to a gene: 13. The germline V gene encodes CDR1 SGHTA and CDR2 FQGNSA. The CDR3 runs 16 residues. CDR3 in DNA: TGTGCCAGCAGCCCCTTGGGGGGGAATATGGGAGATACGCAGTATTTT. This translates into CASSPLGGNMGDTQYF. The variable domain in full, completed from reference TRBV7-2 and TRBJ2-3, reads GAGVSQSPSNKVTEKGKDVELRCDPISGHTALYWYRQSLGQGLEFLIYFQGNSAPDKSGLPSDRFSAERTGGSVSTLTIQRTQQEDSAVYLCASSPLGGNMGDTQYFGPGTRLTVL.